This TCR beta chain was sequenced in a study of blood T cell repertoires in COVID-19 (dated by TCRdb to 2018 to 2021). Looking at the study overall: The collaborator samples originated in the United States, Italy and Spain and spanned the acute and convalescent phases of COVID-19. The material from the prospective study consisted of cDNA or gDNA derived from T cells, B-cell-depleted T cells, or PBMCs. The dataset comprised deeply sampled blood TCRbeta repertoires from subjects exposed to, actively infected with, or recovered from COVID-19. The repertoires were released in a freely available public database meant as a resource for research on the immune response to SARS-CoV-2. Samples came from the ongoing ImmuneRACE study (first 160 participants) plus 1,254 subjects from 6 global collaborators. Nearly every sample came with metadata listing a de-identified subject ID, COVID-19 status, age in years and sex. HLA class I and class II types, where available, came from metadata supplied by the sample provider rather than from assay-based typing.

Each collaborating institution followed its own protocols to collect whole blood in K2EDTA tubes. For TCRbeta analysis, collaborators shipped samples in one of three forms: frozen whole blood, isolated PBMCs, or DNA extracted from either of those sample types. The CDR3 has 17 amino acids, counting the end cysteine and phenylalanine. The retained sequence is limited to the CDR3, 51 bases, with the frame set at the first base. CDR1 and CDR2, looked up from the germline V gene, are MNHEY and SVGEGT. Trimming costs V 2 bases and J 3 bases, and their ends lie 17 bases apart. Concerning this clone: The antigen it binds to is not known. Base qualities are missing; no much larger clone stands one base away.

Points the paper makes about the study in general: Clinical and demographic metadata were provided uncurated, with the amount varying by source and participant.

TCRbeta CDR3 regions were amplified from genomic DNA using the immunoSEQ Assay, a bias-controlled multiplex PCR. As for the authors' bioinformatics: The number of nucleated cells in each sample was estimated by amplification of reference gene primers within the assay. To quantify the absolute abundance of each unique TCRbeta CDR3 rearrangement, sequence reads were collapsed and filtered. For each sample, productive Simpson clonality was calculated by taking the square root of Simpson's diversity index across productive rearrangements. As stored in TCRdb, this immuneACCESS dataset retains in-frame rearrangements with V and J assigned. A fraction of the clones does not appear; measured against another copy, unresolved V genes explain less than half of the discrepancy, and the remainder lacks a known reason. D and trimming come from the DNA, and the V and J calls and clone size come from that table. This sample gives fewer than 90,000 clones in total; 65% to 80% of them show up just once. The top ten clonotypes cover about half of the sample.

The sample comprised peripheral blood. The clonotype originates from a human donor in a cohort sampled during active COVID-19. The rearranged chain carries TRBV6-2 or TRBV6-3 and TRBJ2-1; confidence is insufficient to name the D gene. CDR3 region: CASSYLLVVNLYNEQFF. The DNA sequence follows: TGTGCCAGCAGTTACCTGTTAGTAGTGAACCTCTACAATGAGCAGTTCTTC.